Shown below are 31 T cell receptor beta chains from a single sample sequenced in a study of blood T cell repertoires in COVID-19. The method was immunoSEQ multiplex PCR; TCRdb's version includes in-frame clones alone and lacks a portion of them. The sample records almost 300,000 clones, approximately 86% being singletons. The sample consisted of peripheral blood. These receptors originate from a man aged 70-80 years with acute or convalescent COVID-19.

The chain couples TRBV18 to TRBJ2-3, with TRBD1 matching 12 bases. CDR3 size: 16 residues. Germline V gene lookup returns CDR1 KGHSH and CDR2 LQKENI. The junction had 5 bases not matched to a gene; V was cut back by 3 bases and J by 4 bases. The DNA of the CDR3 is TGTGCCAGCTCACCGGCCGGGACAGGGGGCCCAGATACGCAGTATTTT. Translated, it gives CASSPAGTGGPDTQYF. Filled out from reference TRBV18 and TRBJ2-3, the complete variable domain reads NAGVMQNPRHLVRRRGQEARLRCSPMKGHSHVYWYRQLPEEGLKFMVYLQKENIIDESGMPKERFSAEFPKEGPSILRIQQVVRGDSAAYFCASSPAGTGGPDTQYFGPGTRLTVL.

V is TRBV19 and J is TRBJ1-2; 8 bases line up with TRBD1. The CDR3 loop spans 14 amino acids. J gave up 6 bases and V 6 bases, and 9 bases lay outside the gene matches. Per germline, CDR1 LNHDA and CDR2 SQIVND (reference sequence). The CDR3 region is CASSIDRGKHGYTF. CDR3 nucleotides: TGTGCCAGTAGCATTGACAGGGGAAAGCATGGCTACACCTTC.

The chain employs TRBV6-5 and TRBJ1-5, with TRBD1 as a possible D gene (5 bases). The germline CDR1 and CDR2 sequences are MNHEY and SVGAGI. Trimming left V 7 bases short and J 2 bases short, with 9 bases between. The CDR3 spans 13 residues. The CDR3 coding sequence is TGTGCCAGCAAGGGAGGGGGCAATCAGCCCCAGCATTTT. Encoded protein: CASKGGGNQPQHF.

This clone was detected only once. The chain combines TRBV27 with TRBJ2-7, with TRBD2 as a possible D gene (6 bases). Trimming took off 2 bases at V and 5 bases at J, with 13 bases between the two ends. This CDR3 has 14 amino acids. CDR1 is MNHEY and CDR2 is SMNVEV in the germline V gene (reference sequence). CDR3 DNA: TGTGCCAGCAGTTTACGCGGGACCGGCGACGAGCAGTACTTC. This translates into CASSLRGTGDEQYF.

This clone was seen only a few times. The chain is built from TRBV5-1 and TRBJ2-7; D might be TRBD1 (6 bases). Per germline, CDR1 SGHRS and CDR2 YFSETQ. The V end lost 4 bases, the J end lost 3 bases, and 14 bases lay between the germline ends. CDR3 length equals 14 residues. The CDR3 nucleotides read TGCGCCAGCAGCAGACCGGGACAAGGCTACGAGCAGTACTTC. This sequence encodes CASSRPGQGYEQYF.

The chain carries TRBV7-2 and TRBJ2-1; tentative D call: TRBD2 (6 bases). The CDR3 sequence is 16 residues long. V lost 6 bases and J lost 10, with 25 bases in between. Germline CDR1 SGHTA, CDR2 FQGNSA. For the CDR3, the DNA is TGTGCCAGCAGTCTAAACACCGGGACTGGGGGGAGGGAGCAGTTCTTC. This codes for CASSLNTGTGGREQFF.

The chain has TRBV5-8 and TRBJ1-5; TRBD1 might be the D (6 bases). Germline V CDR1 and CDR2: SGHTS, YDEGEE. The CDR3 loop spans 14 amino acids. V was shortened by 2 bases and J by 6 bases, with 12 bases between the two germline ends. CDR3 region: CASSLGGLGQPQHF. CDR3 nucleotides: TGTGCCAGCAGCTTAGGGGGTCTGGGTCAGCCCCAGCATTTT.

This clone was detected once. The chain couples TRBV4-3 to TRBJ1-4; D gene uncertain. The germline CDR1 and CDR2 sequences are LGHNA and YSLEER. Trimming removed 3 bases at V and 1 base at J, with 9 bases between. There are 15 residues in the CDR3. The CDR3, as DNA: TGCGCCAGCAGCCAGTCTCAGATAACTAATGAAAAACTGTTTTTT. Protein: CASSQSQITNEKLFF.

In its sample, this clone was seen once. The CDR3 DNA reads TGTGCCAGCACCACCGGGCTAGCGGTAAACACCGGGGAGCTGTTTTTT. Its translation is CASTTGLAVNTGELFF. This chain links TRBV7-9 with TRBJ2-2, with 7 bases fitting TRBD2. Per germline, CDR1 SEHNR and CDR2 FQNEAQ (reference sequence). V lost 7 bases and J lost 2; bases outside the gene matches: 10. There are 16 residues in the CDR3.

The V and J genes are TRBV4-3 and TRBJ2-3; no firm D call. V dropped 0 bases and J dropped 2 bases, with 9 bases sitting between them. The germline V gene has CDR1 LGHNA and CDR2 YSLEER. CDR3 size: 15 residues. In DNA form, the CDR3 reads TGCGCCAGCAGCCAAGAAGACACCCCCACAGATACGCAGTATTTT. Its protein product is CASSQEDTPTDTQYF.

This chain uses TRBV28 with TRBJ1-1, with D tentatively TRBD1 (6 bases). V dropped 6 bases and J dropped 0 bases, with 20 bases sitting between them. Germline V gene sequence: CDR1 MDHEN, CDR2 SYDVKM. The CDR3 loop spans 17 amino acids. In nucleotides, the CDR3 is TGTGCCAGCAGGACCGCTGAGGGGGTTCCGATGAACACTGAAGCTTTCTTT. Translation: CASRTAEGVPMNTEAFF.

CDR3 DNA sequence: TGCGCCAGCAGTCACACAGGGGGCGCGGTAGATACGCAGTATTTT. As protein: CASSHTGGAVDTQYF. This sequence joins TRBV23-1 and TRBJ2-3; 9 bases are shared with TRBD1. TRBV23-1 is classed as an ORF, of uncertain function. CDR3 length equals 15 residues. Germline trimming cut 3 bases from V and 5 bases from J; bases unmatched to any gene: 6.

The CDR3 is CASSSRTGGSGANVLTF. CDR3 nucleotides: TGTGCCAGCAGTTCGAGGACAGGGGGCTCTGGGGCCAACGTCCTGACTTTC. This chain uses TRBV6-2 or TRBV6-3 with TRBJ2-6; 10 bases agree with TRBD1. Germline-derived CDR1 and CDR2 are MNHEY and SVGEGT. This CDR3 region has 17 residues. With V trimmed by 4 bases and J by 0 bases, 3 bases remained unmatched.

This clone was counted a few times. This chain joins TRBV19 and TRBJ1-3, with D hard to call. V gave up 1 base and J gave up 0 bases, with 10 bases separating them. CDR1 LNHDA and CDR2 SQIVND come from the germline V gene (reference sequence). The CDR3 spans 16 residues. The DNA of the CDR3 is TGTGCCAGTAGTATAGCGGGCGGGAGCTCTGGAAACACCATATATTTT. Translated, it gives CASSIAGGSSGNTIYF.

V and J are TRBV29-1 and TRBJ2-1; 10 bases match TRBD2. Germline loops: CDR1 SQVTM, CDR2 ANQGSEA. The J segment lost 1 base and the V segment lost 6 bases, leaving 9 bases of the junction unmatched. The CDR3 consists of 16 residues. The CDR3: CSVRSLAGGSYNEQFF. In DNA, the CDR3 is TGCAGCGTGCGTTCCTTAGCGGGGGGATCCTACAATGAGCAGTTCTTC.

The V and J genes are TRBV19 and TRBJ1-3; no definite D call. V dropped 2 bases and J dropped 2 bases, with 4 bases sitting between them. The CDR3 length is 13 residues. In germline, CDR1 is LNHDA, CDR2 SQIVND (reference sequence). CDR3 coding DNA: TGTGCCAGTAGTATAAGCCCTGGAAACACCATATATTTT. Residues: CASSISPGNTIYF.

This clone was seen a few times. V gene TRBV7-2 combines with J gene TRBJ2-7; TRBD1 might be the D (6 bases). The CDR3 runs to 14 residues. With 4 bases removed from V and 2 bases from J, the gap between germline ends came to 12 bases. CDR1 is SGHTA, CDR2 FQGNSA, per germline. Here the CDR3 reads CASSSATGPYEQYF. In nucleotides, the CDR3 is TGTGCCAGCAGCTCGGCGACAGGCCCCTACGAGCAGTACTTC.

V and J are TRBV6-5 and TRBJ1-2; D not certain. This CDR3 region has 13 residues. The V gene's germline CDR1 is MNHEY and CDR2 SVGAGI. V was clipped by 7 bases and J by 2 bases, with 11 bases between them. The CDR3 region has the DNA TGTGCCAGCACGCGGAGCGAGAACTATGGCTACACCTTC. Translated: CASTRSENYGYTF.

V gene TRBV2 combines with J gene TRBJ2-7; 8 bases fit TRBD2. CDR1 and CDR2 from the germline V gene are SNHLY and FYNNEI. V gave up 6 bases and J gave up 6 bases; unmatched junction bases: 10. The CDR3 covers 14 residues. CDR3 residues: CASRDLSGAGEQYF. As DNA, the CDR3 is TGTGCCAGCAGGGATCTTAGCGGGGCCGGCGAGCAGTACTTC.

DNA for the CDR3: TGCAGTGCTAGTGCTAACGACAGGGCCCTCTCCTACAATGAGCAGTTCTTC. This codes for CSASANDRALSYNEQFF. The rearrangement uses TRBV20-1 and TRBJ2-1; TRBD1 matches at 7 bases. V shed 3 bases, J shed 0 bases, and the junction held 11 bases outside the gene matches. The germline V gene encodes CDR1 DFQATT and CDR2 SNEGSKA (reference sequence). This CDR3 is built from 17 residues.

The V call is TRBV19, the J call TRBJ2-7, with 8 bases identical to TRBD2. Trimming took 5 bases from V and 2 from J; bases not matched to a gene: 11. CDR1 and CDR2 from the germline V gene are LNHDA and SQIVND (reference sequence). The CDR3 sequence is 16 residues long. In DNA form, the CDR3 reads TGTGCCAGTAGTGTCTCTCAGGGACTAGTTACCTACGAGCAGTACTTC. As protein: CASSVSQGLVTYEQYF.

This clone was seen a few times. CDR3 sequence reads: CAITRDRGDTQYF. CDR3 in DNA: TGTGCCATCACCCGTGACAGGGGAGATACGCAGTATTTT. The chain carries TRBV10-3 and TRBJ2-3, with TRBD1 identical over 8 bases. There are 13 residues in the CDR3. Germline values: CDR1 ENHRY, CDR2 SYGVKD. The ends lost 7 bases at V and 5 bases at J; junction bases unmatched: 5.

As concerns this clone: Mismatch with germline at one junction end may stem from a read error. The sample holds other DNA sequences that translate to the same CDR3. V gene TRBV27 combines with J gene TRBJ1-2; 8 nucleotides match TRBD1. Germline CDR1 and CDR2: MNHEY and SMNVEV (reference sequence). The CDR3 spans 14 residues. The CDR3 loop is CASSLVRGRDGYTF. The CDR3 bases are TGTGCCAGTAGTTTGGTCAGGGGGCGAGATGGCTACACCTTC.

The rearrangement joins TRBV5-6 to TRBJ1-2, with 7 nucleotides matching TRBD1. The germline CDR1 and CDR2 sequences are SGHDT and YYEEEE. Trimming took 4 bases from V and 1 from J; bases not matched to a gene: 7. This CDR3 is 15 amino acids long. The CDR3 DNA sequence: TGTGCCAGCAGCCCCGGGACAGCGTATAACTATGGCTACACCTTC. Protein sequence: CASSPGTAYNYGYTF.

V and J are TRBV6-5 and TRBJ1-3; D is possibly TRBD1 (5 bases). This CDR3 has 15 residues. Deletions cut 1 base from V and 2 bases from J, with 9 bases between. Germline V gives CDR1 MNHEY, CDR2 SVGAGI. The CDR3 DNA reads TGTGCCAGCAGTTACTGGGCAGGGACTGGAAACACCATATATTTT. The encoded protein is CASSYWAGTGNTIYF.

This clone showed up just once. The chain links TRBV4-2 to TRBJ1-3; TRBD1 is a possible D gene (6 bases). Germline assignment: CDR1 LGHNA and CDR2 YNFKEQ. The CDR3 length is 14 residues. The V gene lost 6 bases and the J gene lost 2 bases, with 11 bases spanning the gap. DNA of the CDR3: TGTGCCAGCAGACTAACAGGGACTGGAAACACCATATATTTT. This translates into CASRLTGTGNTIYF.

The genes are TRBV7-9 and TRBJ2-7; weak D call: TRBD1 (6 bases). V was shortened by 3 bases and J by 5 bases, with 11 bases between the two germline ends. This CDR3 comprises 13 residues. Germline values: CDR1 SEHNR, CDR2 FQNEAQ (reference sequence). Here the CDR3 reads CASSFGQSDEQYF. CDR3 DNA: TGTGCCAGCAGCTTCGGACAGAGTGACGAGCAGTACTTC.

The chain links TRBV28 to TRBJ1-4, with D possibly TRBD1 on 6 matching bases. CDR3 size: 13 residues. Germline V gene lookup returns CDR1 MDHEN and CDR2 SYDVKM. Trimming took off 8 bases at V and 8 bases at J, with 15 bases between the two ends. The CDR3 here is CASSGGGREKLFF. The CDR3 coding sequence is TGTGCCAGCTCGGGCGGGGGGCGAGAAAAACTGTTTTTT.

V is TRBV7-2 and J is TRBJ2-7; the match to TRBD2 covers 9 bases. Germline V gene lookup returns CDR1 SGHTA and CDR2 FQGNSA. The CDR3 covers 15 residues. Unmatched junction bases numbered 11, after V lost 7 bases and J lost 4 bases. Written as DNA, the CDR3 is TGTGCCAGCAACGCAATTAGCGGGGGAGGGTACGAGCAGTACTTC. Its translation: CASNAISGGGYEQYF. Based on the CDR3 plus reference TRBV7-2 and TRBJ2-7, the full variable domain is GAGVSQSPSNKVTEKGKDVELRCDPISGHTALYWYRQSLGQGLEFLIYFQGNSAPDKSGLPSDRFSAERTGGSVSTLTIQRTQQEDSAVYLCASNAISGGGYEQYFGPGTRLTVT.

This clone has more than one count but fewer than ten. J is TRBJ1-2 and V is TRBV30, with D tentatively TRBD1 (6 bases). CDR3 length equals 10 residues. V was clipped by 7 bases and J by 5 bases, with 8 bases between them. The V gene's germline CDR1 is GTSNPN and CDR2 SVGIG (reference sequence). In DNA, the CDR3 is TGTGCCTACGGGACATATGGCTACACCTTC. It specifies CAYGTYGYTF.

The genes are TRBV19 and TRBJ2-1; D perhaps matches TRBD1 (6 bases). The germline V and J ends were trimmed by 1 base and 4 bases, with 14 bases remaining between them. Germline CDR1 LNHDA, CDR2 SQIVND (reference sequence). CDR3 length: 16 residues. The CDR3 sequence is CASSIGSGRGYNEQFF. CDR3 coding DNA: TGTGCCAGTAGTATAGGTTCGGGTAGGGGGTACAATGAGCAGTTCTTC. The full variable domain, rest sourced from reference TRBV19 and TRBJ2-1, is DGGITQSPKYLFRKEGQNVTLSCEQNLNHDAMYWYRQDPGQGLRLIYYSQIVNDFQKGDIAEGYSVSREKKESFPLTVTSAQKNPTAFYLCASSIGSGRGYNEQFFGPGTRLTVL.